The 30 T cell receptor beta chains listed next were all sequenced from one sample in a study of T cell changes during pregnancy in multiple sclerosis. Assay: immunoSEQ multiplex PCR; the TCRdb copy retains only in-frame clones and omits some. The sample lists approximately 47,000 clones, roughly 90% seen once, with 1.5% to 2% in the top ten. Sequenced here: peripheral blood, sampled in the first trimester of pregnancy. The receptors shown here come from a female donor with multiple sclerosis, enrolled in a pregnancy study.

The CDR3 coding sequence is TGTGCCAGCAGTTATATCGGGACAGGGGTGGAAAAACTGTTTTTT. It encodes CASSYIGTGVEKLFF. This chain joins TRBV27 and TRBJ1-4; TRBD1 matches at 10 bases. The germline V gene has CDR1 MNHEY and CDR2 SMNVEV (reference sequence). The CDR3 extends over 15 amino acids. V shed 4 bases, J shed 8 bases, and the junction held 7 bases outside the gene matches. The full variable domain, rest sourced from reference TRBV27 and TRBJ1-4, is EAQVTQNPRYLITVTGKKLTVTCSQNMNHEYMSWYRQDPGLGLRQIYYSMNVEVTDKGDVPEGYKVSRKEKRNFPLILESPSPNQTSLYFCASSYIGTGVEKLFFGSGTQLSVL.

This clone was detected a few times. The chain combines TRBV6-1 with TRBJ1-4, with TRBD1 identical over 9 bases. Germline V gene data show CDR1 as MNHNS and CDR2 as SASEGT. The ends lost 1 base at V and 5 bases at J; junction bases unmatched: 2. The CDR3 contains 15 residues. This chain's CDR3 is CASSEVDRGNEKLFF. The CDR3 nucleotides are TGTGCCAGCAGTGAAGTTGACAGGGGGAATGAAAAACTGTTTTTT.

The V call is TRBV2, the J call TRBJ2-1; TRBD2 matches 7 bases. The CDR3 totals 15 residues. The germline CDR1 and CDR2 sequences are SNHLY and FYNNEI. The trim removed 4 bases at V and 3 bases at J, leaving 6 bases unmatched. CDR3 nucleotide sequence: TGTGCCAGCAGTGTTAATCGCGGGAGCTACAATGAGCAGTTCTTC. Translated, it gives CASSVNRGSYNEQFF.

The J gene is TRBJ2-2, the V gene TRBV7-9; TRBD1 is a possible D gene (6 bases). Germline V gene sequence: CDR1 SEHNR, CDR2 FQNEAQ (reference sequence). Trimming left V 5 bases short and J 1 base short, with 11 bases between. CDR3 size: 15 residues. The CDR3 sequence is CASSPTRGNTGELFF. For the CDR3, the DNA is TGTGCCAGCAGCCCAACCAGGGGGAACACCGGGGAGCTGTTTTTT.

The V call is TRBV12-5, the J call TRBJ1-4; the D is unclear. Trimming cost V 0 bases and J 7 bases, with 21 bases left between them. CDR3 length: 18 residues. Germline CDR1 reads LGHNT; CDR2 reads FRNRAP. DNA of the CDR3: TGTGCTAGTGGTTTGGTCCCGGACGGAGGAACATTTGCTGAAAAACTGTTTTTT. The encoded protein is CASGLVPDGGTFAEKLFF. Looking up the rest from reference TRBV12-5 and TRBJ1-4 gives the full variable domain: DARVTQTPRHKVTEMGQEVTMRCQPILGHNTVFWYRQTMMQGLELLAYFRNRAPLDDSGMPKDRFSAEMPDATLATLKIQPSEPRDSAVYFCASGLVPDGGTFAEKLFFGSGTQLSVL.

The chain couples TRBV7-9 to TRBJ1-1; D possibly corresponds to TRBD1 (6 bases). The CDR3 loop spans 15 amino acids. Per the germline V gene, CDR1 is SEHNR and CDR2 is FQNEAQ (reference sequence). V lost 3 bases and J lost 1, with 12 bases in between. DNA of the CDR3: TGTGCCAGCAGCTTGGGGGGGCAGGGGAACACTGAAGCTTTCTTT. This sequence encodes CASSLGGQGNTEAFF.

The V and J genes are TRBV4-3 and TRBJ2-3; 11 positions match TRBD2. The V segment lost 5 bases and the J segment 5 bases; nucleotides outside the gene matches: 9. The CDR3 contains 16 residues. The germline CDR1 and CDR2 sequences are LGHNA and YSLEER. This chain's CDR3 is CASSTDLAGGRDTQYF. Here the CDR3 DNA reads TGCGCCAGCAGCACCGACCTAGCGGGAGGTCGAGATACGCAGTATTTT.

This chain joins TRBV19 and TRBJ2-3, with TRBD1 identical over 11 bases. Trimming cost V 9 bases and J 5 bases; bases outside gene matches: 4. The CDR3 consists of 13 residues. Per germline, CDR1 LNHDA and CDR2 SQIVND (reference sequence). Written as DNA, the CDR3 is TGTGCCAGCATGGACAGGGGGCAAGATACGCAGTATTTT. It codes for CASMDRGQDTQYF.

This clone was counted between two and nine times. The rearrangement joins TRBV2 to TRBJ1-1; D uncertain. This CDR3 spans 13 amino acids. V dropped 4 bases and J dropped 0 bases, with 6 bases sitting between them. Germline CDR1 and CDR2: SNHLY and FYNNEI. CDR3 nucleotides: TGTGCCAGCAGTGGGGAGATGAACACTGAAGCTTTCTTT. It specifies CASSGEMNTEAFF.

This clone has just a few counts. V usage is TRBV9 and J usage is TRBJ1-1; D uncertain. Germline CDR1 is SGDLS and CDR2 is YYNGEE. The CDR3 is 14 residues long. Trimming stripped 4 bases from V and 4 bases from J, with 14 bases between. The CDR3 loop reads CASSPFNEGTEAFF. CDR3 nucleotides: TGTGCCAGCAGCCCCTTTAATGAGGGCACTGAAGCTTTCTTT.

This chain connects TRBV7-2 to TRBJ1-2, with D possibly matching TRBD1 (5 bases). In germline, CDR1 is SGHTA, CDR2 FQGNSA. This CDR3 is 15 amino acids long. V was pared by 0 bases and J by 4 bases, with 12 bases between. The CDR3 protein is CASSLAPGRSYGYTF. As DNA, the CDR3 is TGTGCCAGCAGCTTAGCCCCAGGGCGTAGCTATGGCTACACCTTC.

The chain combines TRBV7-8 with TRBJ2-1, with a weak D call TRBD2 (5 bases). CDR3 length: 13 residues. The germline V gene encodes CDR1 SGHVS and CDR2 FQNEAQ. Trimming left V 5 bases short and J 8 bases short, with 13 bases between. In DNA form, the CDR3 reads TGTGCCAGCAGCCCCCCCCGGCGGGATGAGCAGTTCTTC. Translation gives CASSPPRRDEQFF.

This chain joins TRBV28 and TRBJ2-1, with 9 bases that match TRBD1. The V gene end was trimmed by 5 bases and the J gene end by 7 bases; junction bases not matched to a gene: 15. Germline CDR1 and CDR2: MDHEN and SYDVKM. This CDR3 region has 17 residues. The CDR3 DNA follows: TGTGCCAGCAGTACCCTCTACCGGGACAGGGTTTTGAATGAGCAGTTCTTC. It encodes CASSTLYRDRVLNEQFF.

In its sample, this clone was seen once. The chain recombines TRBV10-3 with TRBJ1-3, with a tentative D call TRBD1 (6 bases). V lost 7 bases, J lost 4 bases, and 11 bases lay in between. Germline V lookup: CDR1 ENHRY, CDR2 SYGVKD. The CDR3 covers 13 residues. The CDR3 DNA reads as TGTGCCATCATCGGGACACCAGGAAACACCATATATTTT. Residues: CAIIGTPGNTIYF.

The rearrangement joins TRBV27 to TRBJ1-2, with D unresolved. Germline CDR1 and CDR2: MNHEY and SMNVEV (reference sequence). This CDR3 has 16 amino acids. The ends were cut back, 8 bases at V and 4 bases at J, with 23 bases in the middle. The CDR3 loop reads CASHFTGILRLYGYTF. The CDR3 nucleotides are TGTGCCAGCCATTTCACCGGGATCTTACGCCTCTATGGCTACACCTTC.

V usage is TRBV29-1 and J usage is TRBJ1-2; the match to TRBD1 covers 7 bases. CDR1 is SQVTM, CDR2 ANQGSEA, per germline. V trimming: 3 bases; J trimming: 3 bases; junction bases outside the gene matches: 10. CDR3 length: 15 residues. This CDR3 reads CSVEGGEGAHYGYTF. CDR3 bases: TGCAGCGTTGAGGGGGGAGAGGGGGCGCACTATGGCTACACCTTC.

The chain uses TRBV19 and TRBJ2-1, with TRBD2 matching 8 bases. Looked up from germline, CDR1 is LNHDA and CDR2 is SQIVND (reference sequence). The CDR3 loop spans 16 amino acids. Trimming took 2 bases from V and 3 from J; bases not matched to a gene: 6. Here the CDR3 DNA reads TGTGCCAGTAGTATACTGAGCGGGGGCCTCTACAATGAGCAGTTCTTC. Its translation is CASSILSGGLYNEQFF.

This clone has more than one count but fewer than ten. CDR3 sequence reads: CASSVRTGQETDTQYF. In nucleotides, the CDR3 is TGTGCCAGCAGTGTTCGGACAGGGCAGGAGACAGATACGCAGTATTTT. The V and J genes are TRBV2 and TRBJ2-3; TRBD1 matches 8 bases. Germline assignment: CDR1 SNHLY and CDR2 FYNNEI. The CDR3 is 16 amino acids. Germline trimming cut 4 bases from V and 3 bases from J; bases unmatched to any gene: 9. The full variable domain, completed using reference TRBV2 and TRBJ2-3, is EPEVTQTPSHQVTQMGQEVILRCVPISNHLYFYWYRQILGQKVEFLVSFYNNEISEKSEIFDDQFSVERPDGSNFTLKIRSTKLEDSAMYFCASSVRTGQETDTQYFGPGTRLTVL.

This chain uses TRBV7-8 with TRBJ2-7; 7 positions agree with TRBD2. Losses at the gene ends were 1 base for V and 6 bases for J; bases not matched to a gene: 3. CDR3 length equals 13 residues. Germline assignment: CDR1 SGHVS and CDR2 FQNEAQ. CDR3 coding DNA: TGTGCCAGCAGCTTAGTGGGAGGGTTCGAGCAGTACTTC. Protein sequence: CASSLVGGFEQYF.

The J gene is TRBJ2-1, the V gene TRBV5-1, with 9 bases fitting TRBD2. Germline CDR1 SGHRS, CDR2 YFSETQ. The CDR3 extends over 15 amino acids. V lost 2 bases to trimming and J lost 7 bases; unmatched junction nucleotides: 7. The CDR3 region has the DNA TGCGCCAGCAGCTTTCAGAGCGGGGGGATAAATGAGCAGTTCTTC. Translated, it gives CASSFQSGGINEQFF.

CDR3 loop: CASSAAGGLHEGGAGANVLTF. CDR3 nucleotides: TGTGCCAGCAGCGCCGCGGGGGGGCTTCATGAGGGAGGAGCTGGGGCCAACGTCCTGACTTTC. The chain links TRBV9 to TRBJ2-6; 9 positions agree with TRBD2. Per the germline V gene, CDR1 is SGDLS and CDR2 is YYNGEE. The CDR3 sequence is 21 residues long. Trimming took 3 bases from V and 2 from J; bases not matched to a gene: 18.

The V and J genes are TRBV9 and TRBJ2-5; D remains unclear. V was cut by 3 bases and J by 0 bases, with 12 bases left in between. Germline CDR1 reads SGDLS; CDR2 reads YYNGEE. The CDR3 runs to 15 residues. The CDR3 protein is CASSGAPGYQETQYF. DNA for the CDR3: TGTGCCAGCAGCGGAGCCCCCGGGTACCAAGAGACCCAGTACTTC.

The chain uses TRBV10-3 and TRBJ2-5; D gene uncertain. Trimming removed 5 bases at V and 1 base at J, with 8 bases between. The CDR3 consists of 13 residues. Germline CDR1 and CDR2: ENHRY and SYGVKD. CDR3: CAISSTPQETQYF. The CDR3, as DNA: TGTGCCATCAGTTCGACACCCCAAGAGACCCAGTACTTC.

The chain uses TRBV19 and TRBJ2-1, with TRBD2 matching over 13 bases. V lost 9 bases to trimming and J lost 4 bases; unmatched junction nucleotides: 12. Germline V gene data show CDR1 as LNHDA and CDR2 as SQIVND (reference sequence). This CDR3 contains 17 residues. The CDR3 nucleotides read TGTGCCAGCTTCTCCGGACTAGCGGGGGAAAAGTACAATGAGCAGTTCTTC. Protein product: CASFSGLAGEKYNEQFF. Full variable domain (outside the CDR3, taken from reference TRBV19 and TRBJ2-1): DGGITQSPKYLFRKEGQNVTLSCEQNLNHDAMYWYRQDPGQGLRLIYYSQIVNDFQKGDIAEGYSVSREKKESFPLTVTSAQKNPTAFYLCASFSGLAGEKYNEQFFGPGTRLTVL.

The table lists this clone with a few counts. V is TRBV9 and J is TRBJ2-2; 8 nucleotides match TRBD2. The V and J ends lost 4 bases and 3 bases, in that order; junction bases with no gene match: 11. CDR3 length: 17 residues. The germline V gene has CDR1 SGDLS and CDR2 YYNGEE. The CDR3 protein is CASSPRTSRGDTGELFF. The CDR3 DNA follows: TGTGCCAGCAGCCCAAGGACTAGCCGGGGGGACACCGGGGAGCTGTTTTTT.

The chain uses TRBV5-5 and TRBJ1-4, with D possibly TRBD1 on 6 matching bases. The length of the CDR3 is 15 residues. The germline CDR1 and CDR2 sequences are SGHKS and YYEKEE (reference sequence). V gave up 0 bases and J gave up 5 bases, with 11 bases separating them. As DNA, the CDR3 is TGTGCCAGCAGCTTGGGGCAGGGGTCGAATGAAAAACTGTTTTTT. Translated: CASSLGQGSNEKLFF.

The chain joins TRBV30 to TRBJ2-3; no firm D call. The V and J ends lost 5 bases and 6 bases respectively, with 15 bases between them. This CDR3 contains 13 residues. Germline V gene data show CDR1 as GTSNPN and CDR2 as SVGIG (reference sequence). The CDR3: CAWSLTVWDTQYF. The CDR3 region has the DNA TGTGCCTGGTCTCTTACGGTATGGGATACGCAGTATTTT. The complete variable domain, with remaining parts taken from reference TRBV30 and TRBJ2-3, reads SQTIHQWPATLVQPVGSPLSLECTVEGTSNPNLYWYRQAAGRGLQLLFYSVGIGQISSEVPQNLSASRPQDRQFILSSKKLLLSDSGFYLCAWSLTVWDTQYFGPGTRLTVL.

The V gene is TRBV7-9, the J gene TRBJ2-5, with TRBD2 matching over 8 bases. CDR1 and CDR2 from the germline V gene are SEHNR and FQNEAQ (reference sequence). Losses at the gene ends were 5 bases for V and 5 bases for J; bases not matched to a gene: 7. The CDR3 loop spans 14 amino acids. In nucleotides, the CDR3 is TGTGCCAGCAGCCCCCCGGGACTAGGGGAGACCCAGTACTTC. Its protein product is CASSPPGLGETQYF.

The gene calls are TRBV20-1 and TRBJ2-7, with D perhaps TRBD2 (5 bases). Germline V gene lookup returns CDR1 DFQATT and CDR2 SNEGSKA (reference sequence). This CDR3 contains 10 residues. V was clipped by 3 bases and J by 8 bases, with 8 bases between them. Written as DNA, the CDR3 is TGCAGTGCTAGTAACGGGAAGCAGTACTTC. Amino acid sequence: CSASNGKQYF.

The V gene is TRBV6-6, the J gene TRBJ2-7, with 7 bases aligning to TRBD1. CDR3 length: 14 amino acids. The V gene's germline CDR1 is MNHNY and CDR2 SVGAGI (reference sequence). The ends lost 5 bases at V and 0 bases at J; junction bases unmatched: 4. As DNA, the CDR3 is TGTGCCAGCAGTCGGGACAGTATCTCCTACGAGCAGTACTTC. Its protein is CASSRDSISYEQYF.